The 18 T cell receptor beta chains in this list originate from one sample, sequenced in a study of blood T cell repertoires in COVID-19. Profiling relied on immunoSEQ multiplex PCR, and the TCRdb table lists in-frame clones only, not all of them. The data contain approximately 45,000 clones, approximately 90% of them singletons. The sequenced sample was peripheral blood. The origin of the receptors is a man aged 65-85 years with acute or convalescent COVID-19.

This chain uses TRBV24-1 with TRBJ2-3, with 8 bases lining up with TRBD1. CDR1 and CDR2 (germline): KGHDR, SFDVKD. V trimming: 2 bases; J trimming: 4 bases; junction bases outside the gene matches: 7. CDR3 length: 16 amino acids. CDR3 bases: TGTGCCACCAGTGATTATCAGGGGGCTATTTCAGATACGCAGTATTTT. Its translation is CATSDYQGAISDTQYF.

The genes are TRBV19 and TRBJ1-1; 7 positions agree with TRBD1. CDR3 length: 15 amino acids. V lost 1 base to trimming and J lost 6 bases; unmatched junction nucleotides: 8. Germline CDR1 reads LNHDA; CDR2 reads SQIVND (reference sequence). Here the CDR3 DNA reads TGTGCCAGTAGTATAGCTGGGACAGCTAAGCCTGAAGCTTTCTTT. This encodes CASSIAGTAKPEAFF.

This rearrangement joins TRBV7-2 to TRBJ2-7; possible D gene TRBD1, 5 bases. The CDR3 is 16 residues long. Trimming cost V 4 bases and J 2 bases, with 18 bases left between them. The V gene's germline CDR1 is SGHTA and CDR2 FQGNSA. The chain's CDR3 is CASSSTYQGPPYEQYF. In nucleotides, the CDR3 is TGTGCCAGCAGCTCAACATACCAGGGTCCCCCCTACGAGCAGTACTTC.

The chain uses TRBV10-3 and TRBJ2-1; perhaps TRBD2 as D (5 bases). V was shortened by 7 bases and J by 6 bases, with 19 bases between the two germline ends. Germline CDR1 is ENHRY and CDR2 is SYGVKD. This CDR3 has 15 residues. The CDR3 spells CAITAGIGTINEQFF. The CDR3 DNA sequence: TGTGCCATCACTGCGGGCATCGGTACGATCAATGAGCAGTTCTTC.

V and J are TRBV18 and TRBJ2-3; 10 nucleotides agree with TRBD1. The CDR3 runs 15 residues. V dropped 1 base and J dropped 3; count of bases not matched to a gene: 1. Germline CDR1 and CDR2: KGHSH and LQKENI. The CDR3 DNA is TGTGCCAGCTCACCACAGGGACAGGGGACAGATACGCAGTATTTT. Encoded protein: CASSPQGQGTDTQYF.

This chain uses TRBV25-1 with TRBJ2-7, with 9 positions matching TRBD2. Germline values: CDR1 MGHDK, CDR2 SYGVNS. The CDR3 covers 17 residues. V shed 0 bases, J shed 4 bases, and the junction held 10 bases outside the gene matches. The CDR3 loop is CASSEYNRAGGLYEQYF. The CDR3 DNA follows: TGTGCCAGCAGTGAATATAACCGAGCGGGGGGACTTTACGAGCAGTACTTC.

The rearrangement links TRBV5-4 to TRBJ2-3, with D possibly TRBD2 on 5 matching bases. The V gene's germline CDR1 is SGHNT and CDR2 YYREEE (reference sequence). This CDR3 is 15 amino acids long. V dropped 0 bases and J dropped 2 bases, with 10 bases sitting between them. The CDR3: CASSLASGSTDTQYF. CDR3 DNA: TGTGCCAGCAGCTTGGCTTCGGGGTCCACAGATACGCAGTATTTT.

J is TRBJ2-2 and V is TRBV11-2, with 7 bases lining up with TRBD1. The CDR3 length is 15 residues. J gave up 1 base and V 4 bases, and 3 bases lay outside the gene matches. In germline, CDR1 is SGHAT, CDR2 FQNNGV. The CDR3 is CASSWDRQNTGELFF. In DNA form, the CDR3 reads TGTGCCAGCAGCTGGGACAGACAGAACACCGGGGAGCTGTTTTTT.

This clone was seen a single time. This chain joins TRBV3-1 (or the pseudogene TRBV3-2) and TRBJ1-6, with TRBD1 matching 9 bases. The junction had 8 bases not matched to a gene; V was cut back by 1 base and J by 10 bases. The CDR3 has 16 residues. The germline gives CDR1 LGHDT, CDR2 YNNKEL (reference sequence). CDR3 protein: CASSQGWTGVTSPLHF. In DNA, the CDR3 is TGTGCCAGCAGCCAAGGGTGGACAGGGGTCACATCACCCCTCCACTTT.

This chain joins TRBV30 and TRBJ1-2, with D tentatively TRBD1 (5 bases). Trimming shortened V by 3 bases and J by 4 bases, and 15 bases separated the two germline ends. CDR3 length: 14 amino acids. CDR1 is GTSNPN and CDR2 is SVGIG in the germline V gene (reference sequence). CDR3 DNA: TGTGCCTGGAGCCCCCAGGGCTCGTTCTATGGCTACACCTTC. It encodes CAWSPQGSFYGYTF.

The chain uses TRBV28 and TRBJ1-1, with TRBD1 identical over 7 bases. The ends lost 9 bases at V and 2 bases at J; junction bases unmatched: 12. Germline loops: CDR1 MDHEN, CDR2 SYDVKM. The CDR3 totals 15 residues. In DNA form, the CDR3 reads TGTGCCAGTAAGAGCAGAGCAGGGGGTAACACTGAAGCTTTCTTT. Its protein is CASKSRAGGNTEAFF.

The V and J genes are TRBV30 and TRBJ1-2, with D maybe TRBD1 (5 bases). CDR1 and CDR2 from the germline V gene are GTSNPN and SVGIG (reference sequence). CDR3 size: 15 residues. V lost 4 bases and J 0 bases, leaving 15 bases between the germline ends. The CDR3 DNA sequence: TGTGCCTGGATGAGGGGCAGGACTACTAACTATGGCTACACCTTC. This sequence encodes CAWMRGRTTNYGYTF.

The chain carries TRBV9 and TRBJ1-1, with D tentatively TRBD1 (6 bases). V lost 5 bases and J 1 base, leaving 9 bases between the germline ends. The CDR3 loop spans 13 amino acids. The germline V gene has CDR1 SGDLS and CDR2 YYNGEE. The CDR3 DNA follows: TGTGCCAGCAGGGGACAACCGAACACTGAAGCTTTCTTT. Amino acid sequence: CASRGQPNTEAFF.

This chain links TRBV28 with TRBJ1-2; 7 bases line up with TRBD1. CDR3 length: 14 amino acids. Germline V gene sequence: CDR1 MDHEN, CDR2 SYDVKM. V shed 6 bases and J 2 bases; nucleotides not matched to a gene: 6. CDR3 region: CASRKTGSNYGYTF. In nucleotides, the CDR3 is TGTGCCAGCAGGAAGACAGGGTCAAACTATGGCTACACCTTC.

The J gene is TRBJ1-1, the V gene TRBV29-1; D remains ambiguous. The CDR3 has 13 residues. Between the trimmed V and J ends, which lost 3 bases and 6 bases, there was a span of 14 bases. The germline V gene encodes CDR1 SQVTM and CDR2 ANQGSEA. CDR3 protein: CSVDGELGSEAFF. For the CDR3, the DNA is TGCAGCGTTGACGGGGAGTTGGGCTCTGAAGCTTTCTTT.

The CDR3 spells CSASGGETQYF. The CDR3 nucleotides read TGCAGTGCTAGCGGGGGGGAGACCCAGTACTTC. The chain uses TRBV20-1 and TRBJ2-5; 7 positions match TRBD2. The CDR3 extends over 11 amino acids. Germline CDR1 DFQATT, CDR2 SNEGSKA (reference sequence). V lost 3 bases and J lost 5; bases outside the gene matches: 0.

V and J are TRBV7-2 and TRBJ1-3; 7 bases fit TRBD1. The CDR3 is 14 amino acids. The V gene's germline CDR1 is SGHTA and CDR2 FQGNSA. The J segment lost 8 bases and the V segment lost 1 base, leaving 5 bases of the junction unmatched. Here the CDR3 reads CASSLGVGGHTIYF. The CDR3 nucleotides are TGTGCCAGCAGCTTAGGGGTAGGGGGCCACACCATATATTTT.

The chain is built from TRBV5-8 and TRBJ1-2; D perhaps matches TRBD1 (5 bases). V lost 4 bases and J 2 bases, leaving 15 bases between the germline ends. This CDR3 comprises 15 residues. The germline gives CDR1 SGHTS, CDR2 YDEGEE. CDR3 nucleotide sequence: TGTGCCAGCAGCGACCCAGGGAATGCCAACTATGGCTACACCTTC. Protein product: CASSDPGNANYGYTF.